A single sample gave rise to the 25 T cell receptor beta chains below, sequenced in a study of blood T cell repertoires in COVID-19. Sequencing was performed with immunoSEQ multiplex PCR; in TCRdb, only in-frame clones are kept and a portion is missing. The data hold under 500,000 clones, with about 85% observed a single time. The material sequenced was PBMCs or T cells enriched from blood (not recorded which). The origin of the receptors is a woman under 30 with acute COVID-19.

This clone was detected ten times or more. The same CDR3 arises from other DNA sequences in this sample as well. The chain links TRBV7-9 to TRBJ1-2; D gene uncertain. This CDR3 is 14 amino acids long. Trimming removed 4 bases from V and 1 base from J, with 10 bases in between. In germline, CDR1 is SEHNR, CDR2 FQNEAQ (reference sequence). Written as DNA, the CDR3 is TGTGCCAGCAGCTCCTCGACGGGTAACTATGGCTACACCTTC. Translating gives CASSSSTGNYGYTF.

The V and J genes are TRBV12-1 and TRBJ1-1; the tabulated D call, TRBD1, remains unverified against the DNA. TRBV12-1 is termed a pseudogene. This CDR3 has 15 residues. As DNA, the CDR3 is TGTGCCAGCAGCTCCGGGACAGGGCCGAACACTGAAGCTTTCTTT. Encoded protein: CASSSGTGPNTEAFF.

This clone has a single count. The chain employs TRBV10-3 and TRBJ2-3; 8 nucleotides line up with TRBD1. Unmatched junction bases numbered 9, after V lost 11 bases and J lost 2 bases. The CDR3 covers 14 residues. CDR1 is ENHRY and CDR2 is SYGVKD in the germline V gene. DNA of the CDR3: TGTGCCCATTGGGCAGGGGGCTTCACAGATACGCAGTATTTT. Amino acid sequence: CAHWAGGFTDTQYF.

The rearrangement links TRBV7-3 to TRBJ2-2; TRBD1 is a possible D gene (5 bases). The V gene's germline CDR1 is SGHTA and CDR2 FQGTGA. Trimming left V 2 bases short and J 5 bases short, with 6 bases between. The CDR3 sequence is 13 residues long. The CDR3 loop reads CASSLQGTGELFF. For the CDR3, the DNA is TGTGCCAGCAGCTTACAGGGAACCGGGGAGCTGTTTTTT. Variable domain in full (rest from reference TRBV7-3 and TRBJ2-2): GAGVSQTPSNKVTEKGKYVELRCDPISGHTALYWYRQSLGQGPEFLIYFQGTGAADDSGLPNDRFFAVRPEGSVSTLKIQRTERGDSAVYLCASSLQGTGELFFGEGSRLTVL.

The CDR3 DNA follows: TGTGCCAGCTGCACAGGGGGCGCGGGGGGCTATGGCTACACCTTC. Translation: CASCTGGAGGYGYTF. The rearrangement links TRBV27 to TRBJ1-2; 9 positions agree with TRBD1. The CDR3 covers 15 residues. CDR1 is MNHEY and CDR2 is SMNVEV in the germline V gene (reference sequence). J gave up 4 bases and V 8 bases, and 11 bases lay outside the gene matches.

The J gene is TRBJ1-3, the V gene TRBV18; D is possibly TRBD1 (5 bases). CDR3 length equals 17 residues. Germline CDR1 and CDR2: KGHSH and LQKENI. V was clipped by 5 bases and J by 0 bases, with 17 bases between them. CDR3 bases: TGTGCCAGCTCAAAGGGGCAGGCCAGTAGCTCTGGAAACACCATATATTTT. It translates to CASSKGQASSSGNTIYF.

A single count supports this clone. The rearrangement joins TRBV5-5 to TRBJ2-3, with D maybe TRBD2 (5 bases). This CDR3 is 15 amino acids long. The V gene lost 2 bases and the J gene lost 4 bases, with 14 bases spanning the gap. Germline values: CDR1 SGHKS, CDR2 YYEKEE (reference sequence). In nucleotides, the CDR3 is TGTGCCAGCAGCTTTCTAGCCCCAGCGGCAGATACGCAGTATTTT. Translating gives CASSFLAPAADTQYF.

The rearrangement uses TRBV4-3 and TRBJ2-6; 8 bases align to TRBD1. Trimming removed 6 bases from V and 3 bases from J; junction bases left unmatched: 10. Germline loops: CDR1 LGHNA, CDR2 YSLEER. The CDR3 covers 17 residues. The CDR3 spells CASRGAGGAFGANVLTF. Here the CDR3 DNA reads TGCGCCAGCAGGGGGGCAGGGGGCGCTTTTGGGGCCAACGTCCTGACTTTC.

The V gene is TRBV7-2, the J gene TRBJ1-5; 8 bases match TRBD1. This CDR3 region has 14 residues. The V segment lost 1 base and the J segment 5 bases; nucleotides outside the gene matches: 1. Looked up from germline, CDR1 is SGHTA and CDR2 is FQGNSA. The CDR3: CASSLETGDQPQHF. The CDR3 region has the DNA TGTGCCAGCAGCTTAGAGACAGGGGATCAGCCCCAGCATTTT.

DNA for the CDR3: TGTGCCTGGAGTGTCCAGGGGGTGTGCGAGCAGTACTTC. This encodes CAWSVQGVCEQYF. The V and J genes are TRBV30 and TRBJ2-7; TRBD1 matches 7 bases. The CDR3 is 13 amino acids. V was pared by 0 bases and J by 6 bases, with 5 bases of the junction left unmatched. Germline V gene data show CDR1 as GTSNPN and CDR2 as SVGIG (reference sequence).

V and J are TRBV11-2 and TRBJ2-5; the match to TRBD1 covers 8 bases. The CDR3 is 13 amino acids. CDR1 is SGHAT and CDR2 is FQNNGV in the germline V gene. With 5 bases clipped from V and 4 bases from J, the junction kept 3 bases outside the gene matches. CDR3 residues: CASSRQGLETQYF. CDR3 nucleotide sequence: TGTGCCAGCAGCCGACAGGGGTTAGAGACCCAGTACTTC.

The chain recombines TRBV5-1 with TRBJ1-2, with D tentatively TRBD1 (5 bases). Trimming pared 1 base from V and 7 bases from J, leaving 11 bases between. CDR3 length: 13 residues. CDR1 and CDR2 from the germline V gene are SGHRS and YFSETQ. CDR3 sequence: CASSLTGEGGYTF. In DNA, the CDR3 is TGCGCCAGCAGCTTGACGGGGGAAGGTGGCTACACCTTC.

The chain uses TRBV5-1 and TRBJ2-5; tentatively, D is TRBD1 (6 bases). Per germline, CDR1 SGHRS and CDR2 YFSETQ. The V and J ends lost 4 bases and 5 bases respectively, with 15 bases between them. The CDR3 contains 14 residues. The CDR3 DNA follows: TGCGCCAGCAGCATCCCCAGGGGTGAGGAGACCCAGTACTTC. Protein product: CASSIPRGEETQYF.

The chain couples TRBV3-1 (or the pseudogene TRBV3-2) to TRBJ2-1, with 8 positions matching TRBD2. V was clipped by 2 bases and J by 6 bases; unmatched bases: 15. CDR1 LGHDT and CDR2 YNNKEL come from the germline V gene (reference sequence). The CDR3 consists of 18 residues. DNA for the CDR3: TGTGCCAGCAGCCAAAGGGCGGGGGGCCCCGTATCGGGCAATGAGCAGTTCTTC. It specifies CASSQRAGGPVSGNEQFF.

About this clone: The sample contains more than one DNA sequence encoding this CDR3. The chain joins TRBV18 to TRBJ2-7; D not certain. Germline V gene lookup returns CDR1 KGHSH and CDR2 LQKENI. This CDR3 has 13 amino acids. V gave up 3 bases and J gave up 0 bases, with 6 bases separating them. The CDR3: CASSPADSYEQYF. The CDR3 DNA sequence: TGTGCCAGCTCACCGGCGGACTCCTACGAGCAGTACTTC.

The J gene is TRBJ2-2, the V gene TRBV9; D perhaps matches TRBD2 (6 bases). This CDR3 comprises 14 residues. Germline V CDR1 and CDR2: SGDLS, YYNGEE. V was cut by 7 bases and J by 4 bases, with 14 bases left in between. The CDR3 DNA reads as TGTGCCAGCGGGCAAGGACTAAGCACCGGGGAGCTGTTTTTT. This codes for CASGQGLSTGELFF.

The V and J genes are TRBV7-2 and TRBJ2-5; D may be TRBD1 (5 bases). V was clipped by 4 bases and J by 3 bases, with 12 bases between them. Germline CDR1 and CDR2: SGHTA and FQGNSA. This CDR3 has 14 residues. CDR3 residues: CASSSRGWEETQYF. The CDR3 coding sequence is TGTGCCAGCAGCTCTAGGGGTTGGGAAGAGACCCAGTACTTC.

This chain connects TRBV10-2 to TRBJ1-1, with D maybe TRBD1 (6 bases). This CDR3 is 15 amino acids long. Trimming stripped 3 bases from V and 9 bases from J, with 20 bases between. From germline, CDR1 is WSHSY and CDR2 SAAADI. In DNA, the CDR3 is TGCGCCAGCAGTGACTCTGCCCAGGGGATGCGGAAAGCTTTCTTT. Translated: CASSDSAQGMRKAFF.

The chain couples TRBV5-1 to TRBJ2-7, with D perhaps TRBD1 (5 bases). CDR1 and CDR2 (germline): SGHRS, YFSETQ. V dropped 3 bases and J dropped 3 bases, with 13 bases sitting between them. The CDR3 extends over 14 amino acids. For the CDR3, the DNA is TGCGCCAGCAGCTGGGTCGTCGACAGCTACGAGCAGTACTTC. Encoded protein: CASSWVVDSYEQYF.

This chain uses TRBV21-1 with TRBJ2-2; the tabulated D call, TRBD1, remains unverified against the DNA. TRBV21-1 is noted as a pseudogene. CDR3 length: 18 residues. The CDR3, as DNA: TGTGCCAGCCATCTGGACAGGACGTGGGGAACGAACACCGGGGAGCTGTTTTTT. Translation: CASHLDRTWGTNTGELFF.

The rearrangement joins TRBV7-2 to TRBJ1-1; TRBD1 agrees at 7 bases. V lost 5 bases and J lost 1; bases outside the gene matches: 7. The CDR3 is 15 residues long. Per the germline V gene, CDR1 is SGHTA and CDR2 is FQGNSA. The CDR3 DNA reads TGTGCCAGCAGCCCAAAAGGGGGCAGGAACACTGAAGCTTTCTTT. This sequence encodes CASSPKGGRNTEAFF.

The chain couples TRBV4-2 to TRBJ1-2; 10 bases agree with TRBD1. In germline, CDR1 is LGHNA, CDR2 YNFKEQ. J gave up 3 bases and V 8 bases, and 9 bases lay outside the gene matches. This CDR3 is 15 amino acids long. The CDR3 nucleotides are TGTGCCAGCTCAACGACAGGGGGCTCGGACTATGGCTACACCTTC. Translation: CASSTTGGSDYGYTF.

The CDR3 DNA reads as TGCAGCGTTGAGCGGCAAGAACTAGCGGGGGGACAAGAGACCCAGTACTTC. It specifies CSVERQELAGGQETQYF. The chain combines TRBV29-1 with TRBJ2-5; TRBD2 aligns across 12 bases. Trimming removed 3 bases from V and 2 bases from J; junction bases left unmatched: 10. The CDR3 contains 17 residues. The germline CDR1 and CDR2 sequences are SQVTM and ANQGSEA.

The chain has TRBV2 and TRBJ1-1; unclear D gene. Germline V gene data show CDR1 as SNHLY and CDR2 as FYNNEI. V lost 7 bases and J 1 base, leaving 4 bases between the germline ends. The CDR3 is 11 amino acids. Here the CDR3 reads CASMRNTEAFF. CDR3 sequence (DNA): TGTGCCAGCATGAGGAACACTGAAGCTTTCTTT.

This clone was recorded a few times. The chain employs TRBV7-6 and TRBJ2-7; 7 bases fit TRBD1. From germline, CDR1 is SGHVS and CDR2 FNYEAQ. This CDR3 is 14 amino acids long. V lost 5 bases to trimming and J lost 2 bases; unmatched junction nucleotides: 6. The CDR3 protein is CASSTTGTAYEQYF. The CDR3 DNA sequence: TGTGCCAGCAGCACAACCGGGACAGCCTACGAGCAGTACTTC. Full variable domain (rest looked up from reference TRBV7-6 and TRBJ2-7): GAGVSQSPRYKVTKRGQDVALRCDPISGHVSLYWYRQALGQGPEFLTYFNYEAQQDKSGLPNDRFSAERPEGSISTLTIQRTEQRDSAMYRCASSTTGTAYEQYFGPGTRLTVT.